Each of the 26 T cell receptor beta chains below was sequenced from the same sample in a study of T cells expressing NK-cell markers. TCRdb re-called the 5' RACE reads and catalogs CDR3 proteins one per entry, DNA excluded. Its table lists a few hundred thousand distinct CDR3 sequences. Sequencing used blood T cells: a sorted CD56 or NKG2C T cell subset, CD4+ or CD8+ T cells, or bulk PBMC T cells (not recorded which). The receptors come from a man aged 18 to 30 in good health.

The rearrangement links TRBV20-1 to TRBJ2-3; the TRBD1 assignment by TCRdb is unverifiable without DNA. Germline loops: CDR1 DFQATT, CDR2 SNEGSKA (reference sequence). This CDR3 is 13 amino acids long. The CDR3 protein is CSARQGFIDTQYF.

This rearrangement joins TRBV7-9 to TRBJ2-1; the D call of TRBD2 rests on TCRdb alone, since no DNA is present to check it. This CDR3 comprises 15 residues. Germline CDR1 reads SEHNR; CDR2 reads FQNEAQ (reference sequence). CDR3 loop: CASSGTSGTGDEQFF. Complete variable domain (other parts from reference TRBV7-9 and TRBJ2-1): DTGVSQNPRHKITKRGQNVTFRCDPISEHNRLYWYRQTLGQGPEFLTYFQNEAQLEKSRLLSDRFSAERPKGSFSTLEIQRTEQGDSAMYLCASSGTSGTGDEQFFGPGTRLTVL.

This chain joins TRBV7-8 and TRBJ2-3; TCRdb calls TRBD1, which cannot be checked without DNA. CDR3 length: 14 amino acids. The germline gives CDR1 SGHVS, CDR2 FQNEAQ. The CDR3 here is CASSLEGGSDTQYF.

The chain is built from TRBV4-2 and TRBJ2-1; as DNA is missing, the TRBD2 call by TCRdb cannot be tested. Germline V gene data show CDR1 as LGHNA and CDR2 as YNFKEQ. The CDR3 loop spans 14 amino acids. CDR3 loop: CASSPKRAGDEQFF.

The chain recombines TRBV6-1 with TRBJ2-1; no DNA is available, so the TRBD2 call from TCRdb remains unchecked. Germline-derived CDR1 and CDR2 are MNHNS and SASEGT. CDR3 length: 15 residues. The CDR3: CASSAPGLEFNEQFF.

This sequence joins TRBV20-1 and TRBJ1-1; the D call from TCRdb, TRBD1, cannot be confirmed without DNA. This CDR3 is 19 amino acids long. Germline CDR1 reads DFQATT; CDR2 reads SNEGSKA (reference sequence). The CDR3 is CSATGIGPLGGLGNTEAFF.

J is TRBJ2-1 and V is TRBV4-2; TCRdb designates TRBD2, a call that cannot be tested without DNA. Germline assignment: CDR1 LGHNA and CDR2 YNFKEQ. CDR3 length: 17 residues. CDR3: CASSQEVEGGVALGQFF.

The chain has TRBV12-5 and TRBJ1-2; without DNA, the TCRdb call of TRBD1 cannot be checked. CDR1 is LGHNT and CDR2 is FRNRAP in the germline V gene. The CDR3 is 18 amino acids. CDR3 sequence reads: CASGLVLNPGQPTYGYTF.

V is TRBV10-1 and J is TRBJ2-2; the TCRdb D gene call, TRBD1, has no DNA to confirm it. The CDR3 totals 15 residues. Germline V CDR1 and CDR2: WNHNN, SYGVQD (reference sequence). The CDR3 region is CASSAGGRGTGELFF.

The chain has TRBV6-2 or TRBV6-3 and TRBJ2-7; TCRdb names TRBD2, which stays unverified in the absence of DNA. Germline CDR1 and CDR2: MNHEY and SVGEGT. CDR3 size: 16 residues. CDR3 sequence reads: CASSYIPTSGSGEQYF.

V is TRBV7-9 and J is TRBJ2-2; TCRdb gives TRBD1 as the D gene, but with no DNA this cannot be confirmed. This CDR3 contains 14 residues. CDR1 is SEHNR and CDR2 is FQNEAQ in the germline V gene (reference sequence). CDR3 region: CASSLRQGSRELFF.

This chain joins TRBV4-3 and TRBJ2-5; TCRdb picks TRBD2, but there is no DNA to check that call. Germline CDR1 LGHNA, CDR2 YSLEER. This CDR3 spans 16 amino acids. This CDR3 is CASSQDFGGGGETQYF.

The rearrangement joins TRBV10-2 to TRBJ2-3; TCRdb selects TRBD1, and the lack of DNA leaves this call unchecked. The germline V gene has CDR1 WSHSY and CDR2 SAAADI. CDR3 length: 16 amino acids. CDR3 sequence: CASSRQGASRTDTQYF.

The chain carries TRBV24-1 and TRBJ2-3. The CDR3 has 14 residues. Germline V gene sequence: CDR1 KGHDR, CDR2 SFDVKD. CDR3 protein: CATSDSGRTDTQYF.

V is TRBV20-1 and J is TRBJ2-3; TCRdb calls TRBD2, which cannot be checked without DNA. The CDR3 is 14 amino acids. Germline V CDR1 and CDR2: DFQATT, SNEGSKA (reference sequence). The CDR3: CSATRLAGVPFQYF.

The chain recombines TRBV12-3 or TRBV12-4 with TRBJ2-3; TCRdb returns TRBD1, unconfirmable since there is no DNA. The length of the CDR3 is 14 residues. The CDR3 sequence: CASSTTGITDTQYF.

The rearrangement uses TRBV7-9 and TRBJ2-2; the D call from TCRdb, TRBD1, cannot be confirmed without DNA. The CDR3 runs to 16 residues. CDR1 and CDR2 (germline): SEHNR, FQNEAQ (reference sequence). The CDR3 region is CASSTAPRGNTGELFF.

The chain employs TRBV20-1 and TRBJ2-5; the TCRdb D gene call, TRBD1, has no DNA to confirm it. Germline loops: CDR1 DFQATT, CDR2 SNEGSKA (reference sequence). The length of the CDR3 is 14 residues. CDR3 residues: CSAPDRDVDETQYF.

The chain carries TRBV6-2 or TRBV6-3 and TRBJ2-1. The CDR3 is 14 residues long. Germline V gene lookup returns CDR1 MNHEY and CDR2 SVGEGT. The CDR3 is CASSLWEPHNEQFF.

This sequence joins TRBV12-3 or TRBV12-4 and TRBJ2-2. CDR3 length: 17 amino acids. CDR3 residues: CASSLERLYGNTGELFF.

The chain recombines TRBV5-6 with TRBJ2-3; as DNA is missing, the TRBD1 call by TCRdb cannot be tested. Germline CDR1 reads SGHDT; CDR2 reads YYEEEE. CDR3 size: 20 residues. CDR3 sequence reads: CASSRSPGQGGRRATDTQYF.

This chain links TRBV7-2 with TRBJ2-7; TCRdb lists TRBD1, though no DNA is available to test this call. The CDR3 totals 14 residues. Per germline, CDR1 SGHTA and CDR2 FQGNSA. The CDR3 sequence: CASTRRGTDSEQYF.

The gene calls are TRBV4-2 and TRBJ2-1; TCRdb gives TRBD2 as the D gene, but with no DNA this cannot be confirmed. The germline V gene encodes CDR1 LGHNA and CDR2 YNFKEQ. This CDR3 has 18 residues. CDR3 sequence: CASSQKNGGAPSGSRLFF.

The rearrangement links TRBV20-1 to TRBJ2-1; TCRdb's D call of TRBD2 is untestable without DNA. Germline lookup yields CDR1 DFQATT and CDR2 SNEGSKA (reference sequence). The CDR3 is made up of 15 amino acids. The CDR3 spells CSARDPASGSVEQFF.

This chain joins TRBV20-1 and TRBJ1-5. In germline, CDR1 is DFQATT, CDR2 SNEGSKA (reference sequence). This CDR3 comprises 12 residues. The chain's CDR3 is CSARDLQMAQHF.

The rearrangement links TRBV27 to TRBJ2-5; TCRdb picks TRBD2, but there is no DNA to check that call. Germline CDR1 reads MNHEY; CDR2 reads SMNVEV (reference sequence). The CDR3 extends over 14 amino acids. Here the CDR3 reads CASSFLGERETQYF.